This T cell receptor beta chain was identified in a study of OX40 agonist ivuxolimab in advanced cancers. Notes on the study in general: Expanded clones belonging to CD8+ T cells outnumbered, on average, those of CD4+.

As concerns this clone: Its antigen is unknown.

The V gene's germline CDR1 is SGHTA and CDR2 FQGTGA. The CDR3 has 13 residues. V lost 5 bases to trimming and J lost 3 bases, with 11 bases between them. Profiled with immunoSEQ multiplex PCR; TCRdb holds only in-frame clones, not every one. The sample lists around 60,000 clones, approximately 80% occurring once. The receptor's source is an adult with an advanced solid tumor such as melanoma, head and neck, liver or kidney cancer. Specimen: CD4+ or CD8+ T cells sorted from blood, collected in a trial of the OX40 agonist ivuxolimab. V usage is TRBV7-3 and J usage is TRBJ2-7; a weak D match, TRBD1 (6 bases). The CDR3 coding sequence is TGTGCCAGCAGCCAATCACAGGGCTACGAGCAGTACTTC. Translating it yields CASSQSQGYEQYF.